Below are 8 T cell receptor beta chains sequenced from a single sample in a study of cytomegalovirus exposure and HLA in healthy donors (dated by TCRdb to about 2017). The library was produced with the immunoSEQ multiplex PCR assay. For the multiplex PCR, a mixture combining 60 forward primers for TCR Vbeta segments and 13 reverse primers for TCR Jbeta segments was used. TCRdb took this table from immuneACCESS and kept in-frame rearrangements with V and J called. Such tables lack part of the clones; where checked against another copy, unresolved V genes explain under half of the gap, and the rest is unexplained. The sample's table covers 75,000 to 85,000 clones. The top ten clonotypes cover 0.45% to 0.7% of the sample. Sequencing was performed on PBMCs. These receptor sequences come from a man aged 50-59 years in good health and CMV-seronegative.

The chain uses TRBV29-1 and TRBJ2-7; possible D gene TRBD1, 5 bases. The CDR3 runs to 11 residues. With 1 base removed from V and 12 bases from J, the gap between germline ends came to 13 bases. CDR1 and CDR2 from the germline V gene are SQVTM and ANQGSEA. The CDR3 loop reads CSVEGFPGMYF. CDR3 nucleotides: TGCAGCGTTGAAGGGTTCCCAGGGATGTACTTC.

V is TRBV2 and J is TRBJ1-5; the match to TRBD1 covers 7 bases. With 6 bases clipped from V and 0 bases from J, the junction kept 8 bases outside the gene matches. Germline V CDR1 and CDR2: SNHLY, FYNNEI. CDR3 length: 16 residues. CDR3 in amino acids: CASSVDRRYSNQPQHF. The CDR3, as DNA: TGTGCCAGCAGCGTGGACAGGAGATATAGCAATCAGCCCCAGCATTTT.

The rearrangement links TRBV5-1 to TRBJ2-3; 7 bases are shared with TRBD2. Germline lookup yields CDR1 SGHRS and CDR2 YFSETQ. The CDR3 consists of 14 residues. V gave up 4 bases and J gave up 3 bases; unmatched junction bases: 5. The chain's CDR3 is CASSRGLGTDTQYF. For the CDR3, the DNA is TGCGCCAGCAGCCGTGGACTAGGGACAGATACGCAGTATTTT.

The chain couples TRBV28 to TRBJ1-2; D is unresolved. This CDR3 region has 14 residues. Germline CDR1 is MDHEN and CDR2 is SYDVKM. Deletions cut 6 bases from V and 0 bases from J, with 11 bases between. The CDR3 region is CASSLELANYGYTF. CDR3 DNA sequence: TGTGCCAGCAGCTTGGAGTTAGCTAACTATGGCTACACCTTC.

This chain links TRBV11-1 with TRBJ2-7; 11 positions agree with TRBD1. V was pared by 8 bases and J by 6 bases, with 6 bases of the junction left unmatched. The CDR3 has 13 residues. The V gene's germline CDR1 is SGHAT and CDR2 FQDESV (reference sequence). Written as DNA, the CDR3 is TGTGCCAGCTGTTGGACAGGGGGCCCCGAGCAGTACTTC. Protein sequence: CASCWTGGPEQYF. Looking up the rest from reference TRBV11-1 and TRBJ2-7 gives the full variable domain: EAEVAQSPRYKITEKSQAVAFWCDPISGHATLYWYRQILGQGPELLVQFQDESVVDDSQLPKDRFSAERLKGVDSTLKIQPAELGDSAMYLCASCWTGGPEQYFGPGTRLTVT.

The gene calls are TRBV10-3 and TRBJ1-3; the D gene is possibly TRBD1 (6 bases). This CDR3 region has 12 residues. From germline, CDR1 is ENHRY and CDR2 SYGVKD. The V end was cut by 10 bases, the J end by 1 base, with 8 bases between. The CDR3 region is CASTGSGNTIYF. The CDR3 coding sequence is TGTGCCAGCACAGGGTCTGGAAACACCATATATTTT.

This chain links TRBV4-1 with TRBJ1-3, with D perhaps TRBD1 (6 bases). The germline V gene has CDR1 MGHRA and CDR2 YSYEKL. This CDR3 comprises 18 residues. V was shortened by 0 bases and J by 0 bases, with 15 bases between the two germline ends. The CDR3 region has the DNA TGCGCCAGCAGCCAAGATAAGAATACAGGGTTCTCTGGAAACACCATATATTTT. This gives the protein CASSQDKNTGFSGNTIYF.

The chain has TRBV25-1 and TRBJ2-1; D gene ambiguous. V was clipped by 2 bases and J by 7 bases, with 12 bases between them. CDR1 MGHDK and CDR2 SYGVNS come from the germline V gene. CDR3 length: 14 amino acids. CDR3 residues: CASSEKIDTNEQFF. The CDR3 DNA reads as TGTGCCAGCAGTGAAAAAATCGATACTAATGAGCAGTTCTTC.